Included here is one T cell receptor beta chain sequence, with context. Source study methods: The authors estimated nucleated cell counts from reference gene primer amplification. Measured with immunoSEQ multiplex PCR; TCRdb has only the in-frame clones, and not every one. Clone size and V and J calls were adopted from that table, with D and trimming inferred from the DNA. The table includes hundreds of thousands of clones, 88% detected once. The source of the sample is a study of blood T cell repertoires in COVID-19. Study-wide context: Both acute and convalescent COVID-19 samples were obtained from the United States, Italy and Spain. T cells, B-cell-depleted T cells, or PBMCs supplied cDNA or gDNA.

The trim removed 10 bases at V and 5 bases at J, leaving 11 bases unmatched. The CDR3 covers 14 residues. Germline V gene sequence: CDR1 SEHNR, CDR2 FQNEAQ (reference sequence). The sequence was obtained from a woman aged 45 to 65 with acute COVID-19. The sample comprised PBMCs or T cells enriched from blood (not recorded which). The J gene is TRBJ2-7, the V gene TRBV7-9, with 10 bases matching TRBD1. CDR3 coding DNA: TGTGCCAAGGGGCCGGGACAGGGGATCCACGAGCAGTACTTC. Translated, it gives CAKGPGQGIHEQYF.